This passage covers 7 T cell receptor beta chains from one sample sequenced in a study of blood T cell repertoires in COVID-19. The protocol was immunoSEQ multiplex PCR, while the TCRdb copy is restricted to in-frame clones and leaves out a portion. The sample holds some 300,000 clones, around 89% seen once. Sample: peripheral blood. These receptors came from a woman aged 40 to 50 with COVID-19, enrolled during active disease.

J is TRBJ1-2 and V is TRBV27, with unresolved D. The CDR3 covers 14 residues. Trimming took off 0 bases at V and 2 bases at J, with 7 bases between the two ends. Germline V gives CDR1 MNHEY, CDR2 SMNVEV (reference sequence). The CDR3 nucleotides read TGTGCCAGCAGTTTATCGAGAAGCAACTATGGCTACACCTTC. This codes for CASSLSRSNYGYTF.

V usage is TRBV6-5 and J usage is TRBJ2-7, with 7 nucleotides matching TRBD1. Unmatched junction bases numbered 6, after V lost 2 bases and J lost 2 bases. The germline V gene encodes CDR1 MNHEY and CDR2 SVGAGI. This CDR3 contains 15 residues. The CDR3 loop is CASSYLGQRPYEQYF. DNA for the CDR3: TGTGCCAGCAGTTACCTGGGACAGCGGCCCTACGAGCAGTACTTC.

The chain combines TRBV2 with TRBJ1-1; D might be TRBD1 (5 bases). The CDR3 consists of 14 residues. Trimming took off 5 bases at V and 4 bases at J, with 14 bases between the two ends. Germline assignment: CDR1 SNHLY and CDR2 FYNNEI. The CDR3 nucleotides are TGTGCCAGCAGTTTGAAAGGGACTGGCACTGAAGCTTTCTTT. This codes for CASSLKGTGTEAFF.

The V and J genes are TRBV10-3 and TRBJ2-7; D gene unclear. Trimming cost V 8 bases and J 0 bases, with 14 bases left between them. There are 14 residues in the CDR3. Germline V gene lookup returns CDR1 ENHRY and CDR2 SYGVKD. The CDR3 DNA reads as TGTGCCATCGGAGCAGCCAGCGCCTCCTACGAGCAGTACTTC. Its translation: CAIGAASASYEQYF.

The genes are TRBV6-5 and TRBJ1-3, with a tentative D call TRBD1 (5 bases). The CDR3 is made up of 16 amino acids. CDR1 is MNHEY and CDR2 is SVGAGI in the germline V gene. Trimming took 4 bases from V and 0 from J, leaving 13 bases between them. The CDR3 region is CASSLPTGLSGNTIYF. The CDR3 bases are TGTGCCAGCAGTTTACCGACGGGACTCTCTGGAAACACCATATATTTT.

V usage is TRBV28 and J usage is TRBJ2-5; D may be TRBD2 (6 bases). Germline V gene lookup returns CDR1 MDHEN and CDR2 SYDVKM. The CDR3 totals 23 residues. V gave up 3 bases and J gave up 0 bases, with 35 bases separating them. CDR3 region: CASSFSVTLIERVPLQYQETQYF. The CDR3 region has the DNA TGTGCCAGCAGTTTTAGTGTAACCCTCATTGAGCGGGTACCTTTACAGTACCAAGAGACCCAGTACTTC.

Here the CDR3 reads CASGLYEQYF. The CDR3 DNA follows: TGTGCCAGCGGACTTTACGAGCAGTACTTC. The chain couples TRBV27 to TRBJ2-7, with D tentatively TRBD2 (5 bases). Trimming pared 8 bases from V and 4 bases from J, leaving 6 bases between. Germline V gives CDR1 MNHEY, CDR2 SMNVEV (reference sequence). The CDR3 length is 10 residues.